This is a list of T cell receptor beta chains from one sample in a study of cytomegalovirus exposure and HLA in healthy donors. The assay was immunoSEQ multiplex PCR, and TCRdb's table has in-frame clones only and misses some. The sample yields approximately 110,000 clones, over 15% seen once. The sample taken for sequencing was PBMCs. These receptors were taken from a woman aged 18-35 years in good health and CMV-seronegative. CDR3s include the opening cysteine and the closing phenylalanine or tryptophan. A D gene is named only where the DNA matches it firmly. Rows may omit the clone size; those that give it use once, few, many or a size class.

>TRBV28|TRBJ2-3|14|TRBD2|-
TGTGCCAGCAGTAGCGGGGGGGCGGCAGATACGCAGTATTTT
CASSSGGAADTQYF
>TRBV2|TRBJ2-7|15|TRBD1|-
TGTGCCAGCAGGACTGACAGGGGGCAGTCCTACGAGCAGTACTTC
CASRTDRGQSYEQYF
>TRBV6-5|TRBJ2-3|15|-|-
TGTGCCAGCCTTAGCCGGACAGTGGGCACAGATACGCAGTATTTT
CASLSRTVGTDTQYF
>TRBV25-1|TRBJ1-6|14|TRBD1|few
TGTGCCAGCAGGGACAGGGCCTTTAATTCACCCCTCCACTTT
CASRDRAFNSPLHF
>TRBV28|TRBJ1-1|15|TRBD1|-
TGTGCCAGCCAAGGACAGGGTTTATCCGGGACTGAAGCTTTCTTT
CASQGQGLSGTEAFF
>TRBV18|TRBJ2-7|14|-|-
TGTGCCAGCTCACCACGGTGGCAGAACTACGAGCAGTACTTC
CASSPRWQNYEQYF
>TRBV2|TRBJ1-1|16|TRBD1|few
TGTGCCAGCAGCCCATACAAGGACAGGGGGAACACTGAAGCTTTCTTT
CASSPYKDRGNTEAFF
>TRBV7-9|TRBJ1-2|15|-|few
TGTGCCAGCAGCTTACTGTCAGGGTCCCTCTATGGCTACACCTTC
CASSLLSGSLYGYTF
>TRBV21-1|TRBJ2-2|14|-|few
TGTGCCAGCAGCAAAGGCGCGAACACCGGGGAGCTGTTTTTT
CASSKGANTGELFF
>TRBV15|TRBJ2-1|18|TRBD2|-
TGTGCCACCAGCTCCCAGGTGCAGCGGGAGGGCTCCTACAATGAGCAGTTCTTC
CATSSQVQREGSYNEQFF
>TRBV10-3|TRBJ2-5|15|-|few
TGTGCCATCACCGAAGGGGACTCGAAACAAGAGACCCAGTACTTC
CAITEGDSKQETQYF
>TRBV25-1|TRBJ1-4|15|TRBD1|few
TGTGCCAGCAGTCCGCCGGGACAGGGCCAGGAAAAACTGTTTTTT
CASSPPGQGQEKLFF
>TRBV6-1|TRBJ2-7|19|TRBD2|-
TGTGCCAGCAGTGAAAAGTTAGGCCTAGCGGGAGTCTCGAGGTACGAGCAGTACTTC
CASSEKLGLAGVSRYEQYF
>TRBV4-1|TRBJ1-5|18|-|-
TGCGCCAGCAGCCAAGAATTCCGGGGATGGGGTACCGATCAGCCCCAGCATTTT
CASSQEFRGWGTDQPQHF
>TRBV30|TRBJ1-2|13|-|-
TGTGCCTGGAGAAGGACAGAGAACTATGGCTACACCTTC
CAWRRTENYGYTF
>TRBV28|TRBJ2-4|16|TRBD1|-
TGTGCCAGCAGTCCTCGGACAGGGTATGGCAAAAACATTCAGTACTTC
CASSPRTGYGKNIQYF
>TRBV5-4|TRBJ2-1|15|TRBD2|few
TGTGCCAGCAGCGGGAGCGGGGAAAACTACAATGAGCAGTTCTTC
CASSGSGENYNEQFF
>TRBV7-3|TRBJ1-2|15|-|few
TGTGCCAGCAGCCTCAATCCGACAGCTAACTATGGCTACACCTTC
CASSLNPTANYGYTF
>TRBV7-9|TRBJ2-4|15|-|-
TGTGCCAGCAGCTTAGCCCTTGGGGGAGGAGGCATTCAGTACTTC
CASSLALGGGGIQYF
>TRBV4-2|TRBJ1-5|14|-|few
TGTGCCAGCAGCCAAGCCCAGGCCGATCAGCCCCAGCATTTT
CASSQAQADQPQHF
>TRBV9|TRBJ1-6|15|TRBD1|-
TGTGCCAGCAGCGCCTTGGGACAGGGGAATTCACCCCTCCACTTT
CASSALGQGNSPLHF
>TRBV15|TRBJ1-2|15|-|-
TGTGCCACCAGCAGAGATCGGGGTCAGGAAAATGGCTACACCTTC
CATSRDRGQENGYTF
>TRBV5-1|TRBJ1-1|14|TRBD1|few
TGCGCCAGCAGCTTGGACAGGGGGGACACTGAAGCTTTCTTT
CASSLDRGDTEAFF
>TRBV10-3|TRBJ2-1|16|TRBD2|-
TGTGCCATCAGTGAGTCTGCAGGGACTATTAACAATGAGCAGTTCTTC
CAISESAGTINNEQFF
>TRBV27|TRBJ2-7|15|-|-
TGTGCCAGCAGCCTAGGGCGACTAGTAGCCTACGAGCAGTACTTC
CASSLGRLVAYEQYF
>TRBV7-6|TRBJ1-1|12|-|few
TGTGCCAGCAGCCGGGGGAACACTGAAGCTTTCTTT
CASSRGNTEAFF
>TRBV27|TRBJ2-1|15|-|few
TGTGCCAGCAGTACGGACTCAAGCTCCTACAATGAGCAGTTCTTC
CASSTDSSSYNEQFF
>TRBV30|TRBJ2-1|15|TRBD2|-
TGTGCCTGGATTCGTACTAGCGGGTACTACAATGAGCAGTTCTTC
CAWIRTSGYYNEQFF
>TRBV10-2|TRBJ2-3|14|TRBD2|-
TGCGCCAGCAGGGGAGCGGGGGGCACAGATACGCAGTATTTT
CASRGAGGTDTQYF
>TRBV25-1|TRBJ1-2|12|TRBD1|-
TGTGCCAGCAGTGCCACAGGGGTAGGCTACACCTTC
CASSATGVGYTF
>TRBV5-5|TRBJ1-4|14|-|few
TGTGCCAGCAGCTTGGTCGGGAATAATGAAAAACTGTTTTTT
CASSLVGNNEKLFF
>TRBV7-9|TRBJ2-7|14|-|few
TGTGCCAGCAGCTTAGGAGCGGCTTCCTACGAGCAGTACTTC
CASSLGAASYEQYF
>TRBV19|TRBJ2-1|16|TRBD2|-
TGTGCCAGTAGTGAGTTAGCGGGAGGGCCTATGGATGAGCAGTTCTTC
CASSELAGGPMDEQFF
>TRBV11-2|TRBJ1-1|17|-|few
TGTGCCAGCAGCTTAGGGGCGAGTAGTAGTTGGAACACTGAAGCTTTCTTT
CASSLGASSSWNTEAFF
>TRBV18|TRBJ1-2|16|TRBD1|few
TGTGCCAGCTCATCATCCGGGACAGGGGTTTCCTATGGCTACACCTTC
CASSSSGTGVSYGYTF
>TRBV29-1|TRBJ2-7|12|-|few
TGCAGCGTTGTAGGGGTCATCAACGAGCAGTACTTC
CSVVGVINEQYF
>TRBV6-1|TRBJ2-5|15|TRBD1|few
TGTGCCAGCAGTGAAGCGGCAGGGGGTGGGGAGACCCAGTACTTC
CASSEAAGGGETQYF
>TRBV29-1|TRBJ2-7|13|TRBD2|-
TGCAGCGTTCGCCTAGCGGGGGCCTACGAGCAGTACTTC
CSVRLAGAYEQYF
>TRBV14|TRBJ1-4|15|-|few
TGTGCCAGCAGCCCCAGGGGTTTGGGGAATGAAAAACTGTTTTTT
CASSPRGLGNEKLFF
>TRBV29-1|TRBJ2-7|12|-|-
TGCAGCGTTGCTGGAGACCCCTACGAGCAGTACTTC
CSVAGDPYEQYF
>TRBV7-3|TRBJ2-7|16|TRBD1|-
TGTGCCAGCAGCTTCCAAGGGACAGTGGGTGTGGACGAGCAGTACTTC
CASSFQGTVGVDEQYF
>TRBV27|TRBJ2-1|13|-|-
TGTGCCAGCAGTTTATCGATCGGGGGTGAGCAGTTCTTC
CASSLSIGGEQFF